This paragraph covers one T cell receptor beta chain sequence. Authors' data handling: Cell counts per sample came from amplifying reference gene primers. Assay: immunoSEQ multiplex PCR; the TCRdb copy retains only in-frame clones and omits some. The V and J calls and clone size come from that table; D and trimming were worked out from the DNA. Here the sample spans around 120,000 clones, around 83% being singletons. The CDR3 spans 13 residues. Trimming stripped 6 bases from V and 0 bases from J, with 6 bases between. The germline V gene encodes CDR1 SGHTA and CDR2 FQGNSA. The data were obtained in a study of blood T cell repertoires in COVID-19. Study as a whole: COVID-19 samples from acute and convalescent phases originated in the United States, Italy and Spain. T cells, B-cell-depleted T cells, or PBMCs provided the cDNA or gDNA that served as material.

Sequencing was done on a sample of peripheral blood. The receptor's source is a man at least 80 years old with active or convalescent COVID-19. V usage is TRBV7-2 and J usage is TRBJ1-5, with D unclear. The CDR3 coding sequence is TGTGCCAGCAGTCAAAATAGCAATCAGCCCCAGCATTTT. Its translation: CASSQNSNQPQHF. Together with reference TRBV7-2 and TRBJ1-5, the CDR3 gives the full variable domain: GAGVSQSPSNKVTEKGKDVELRCDPISGHTALYWYRQSLGQGLEFLIYFQGNSAPDKSGLPSDRFSAERTGGSVSTLTIQRTQQEDSAVYLCASSQNSNQPQHFGDGTRLSIL.